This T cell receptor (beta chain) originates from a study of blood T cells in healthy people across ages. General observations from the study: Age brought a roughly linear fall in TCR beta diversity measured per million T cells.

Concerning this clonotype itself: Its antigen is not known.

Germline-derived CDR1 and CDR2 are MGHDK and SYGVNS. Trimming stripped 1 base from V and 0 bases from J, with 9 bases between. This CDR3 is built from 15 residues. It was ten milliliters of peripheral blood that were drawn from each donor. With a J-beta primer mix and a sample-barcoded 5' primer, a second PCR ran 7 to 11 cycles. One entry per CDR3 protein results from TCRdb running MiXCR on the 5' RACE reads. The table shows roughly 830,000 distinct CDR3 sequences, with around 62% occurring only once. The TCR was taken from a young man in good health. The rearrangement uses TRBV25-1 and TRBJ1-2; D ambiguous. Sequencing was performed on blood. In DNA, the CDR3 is TGTGCCAGCAGTGAATTGTGGACTGCTAACTATGGCTACACCTTC. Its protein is CASSELWTANYGYTF.